This TCR beta chain emerged from a study of blood T cells in healthy people across ages (dated by TCRdb to the mid-2010s). Background for the entire study: Template switching captured roughly one uniquely barcoded TCR beta cDNA molecule per two T cells in model experiments. Age-related changes in TCR beta repertoire diversity were measured in the study by deep sequencing normalized with unique cDNA molecular identifiers. Donors were grouped into four age groups: young (average approximately 15 years), middle-aged (under 40), aged (around 66) and long-lived (approximately 82). To avoid experimental bias, donors of different ages were randomly spread across the sequencing lanes. Two additional independent replicas of 1 million unique cDNA reads from the same blood draw were analyzed for two donors (one aged 18 to 30 and one aged 80 or older). The paper as a whole reports these results and caveats: Since profiling was done on bulk unsorted PBMCs, naive and antigen-experienced compartments could not be conclusively compared. Observed TCR beta diversity per million T cells fell roughly linearly with age, and a significant reduction was already apparent by age around 39. Compared with the aged group, the long-lived group had more naive CD4+ T cells, fewer expanded clones and increased TCR diversity, suggesting age selection. Estimates of total diversity based on one million sequenced T cells were considered lower bounds and underestimates. There was a strong correlation between observed TCR beta diversity and the percentage of naive T cells measured by flow cytometry. Because donor CMV infection status was unknown, age-related changes in expanded clonotypes were potentially confounded.

The donors were 40 or so Caucasian individuals from Russia, aged roughly 6 to 90 years, who were systemically healthy. Each donor gave roughly 9 milliliters of peripheral blood, drawn into EDTA-treated Vacutainer tubes. PBMCs were isolated by Ficoll-Paque density-gradient centrifugation, with at least 6.5 million obtained per sample. Trizol reagent was used to extract total RNA from the PBMCs, yielding at least 5.5 micrograms per sample. Naive CD45RAhigh/CD27high T cell percentages were measured by flow cytometry on a PBMC aliquot from every donor. From the cysteine up to the phenylalanine, the CDR3 has a length of 14 residues. The CDR3 DNA has 42 bases and is translated from base 1. The CDR1 and CDR2 encoded by the germline V gene are MGHDK and SYGVNS. Comments on this clonotype: The antigen it recognizes is unknown. No base qualities exist here, and no much larger clone lies one base off it.

Library preparation used 5' RACE. The instrument was an Illumina HiSeq 2500. A second about 7 to 12 cycle PCR used a sample-barcoded 5' primer and a J-beta primer mix. A template-switch 5' adaptor carrying 12 random nucleotides introduced a unique molecular identifier onto each TCR beta cDNA molecule. Each sample yielded at least 3 million CDR3-containing paired-end reads. First-strand cDNA synthesis was performed from all RNA using the Mint cDNA synthesis kit, with priming by a TRBC-specific oligonucleotide. After uracil-DNA glycosylase treatment, a first 18-cycle PCR used universal primers M1SS and BC2_uni_R on all cDNA. The published analysis was carried out like this. Each sample was normalized by randomly selecting 1 million high-quality reads, each carrying a distinct molecular identifier. Instead of being binned into consensus sequences, reads that shared molecular identifiers were thrown out. MiTCR, run with a Q25 quality threshold and the strictest error-elimination algorithm, handled CDR3 identification, clonotype clustering and error correction. Lower-bound total TCR beta diversity was estimated with a nonparametric unseen species model using Euler transformation. TCRdb passed the public sequencing reads through fastp at Q25 and MiXCR, retaining productive beta sequences. Each entry merges the rows of one CDR3 protein and shows their most common DNA and genes. V and J calls and clone size were set by TCRdb, not the authors. This sample holds approximately 690,000 distinct CDR3 sequences; roughly three fifths were observed only once. The ten largest make up roughly 34% of the sample.

The sequence links TRBV25-1 to TRBJ2-1; 9 central nucleotides agree with TRBD1. The J call is doubtful: the DNA matches TRBJ2-7 better. The receptor was isolated from a man in his 60s in good health. The sample was blood. For the CDR3, the sequence is CASRPGTGFYEQYF. The DNA sequence is given as TGTGCCAGCCGTCCCGGGACAGGGTTTTACGAGCAGTACTTC.